Presented here are 4 T cell receptor beta chains from one specimen sequenced in a study of Ad26.COV2.S vaccination and SARS-CoV-2 variants. Stated treatment: roughly 19 received Ad26.COV2.S at low or high dose, single or two shots; several received placebo; per-sample allocation not given. Day 63 after the first vaccine or placebo injection was the time point for sampling. Assay: immunoSEQ multiplex PCR; the TCRdb copy retains only in-frame clones and omits some. Of about 480,000 clones in the sample, around 85% were seen once. This material consisted of peripheral blood, taken in a trial of Ad26.COV2.S vaccine versus placebo. These receptors originate from a person between 18 and 60 years old who received the Ad26.COV2.S COVID-19 vaccine or a placebo.

This clone was found once. The rearrangement uses TRBV28 and TRBJ1-5; D unclear. CDR1 is MDHEN and CDR2 is SYDVKM in the germline V gene. Trimming removed 5 bases at V and 3 bases at J, with 8 bases between. The CDR3 is 13 amino acids. The CDR3 here is CASSNSFNQPQHF. CDR3 coding DNA: TGTGCCAGCAGTAACAGTTTCAATCAGCCCCAGCATTTT.

DNA of the CDR3: TGTGCCAGCAGTCCGGACAGGGGGATAGGGCAGCCCCAGCATTTT. Translated, it gives CASSPDRGIGQPQHF. The chain employs TRBV27 and TRBJ1-5; 10 bases match TRBD1. With V trimmed by 5 bases and J by 7 bases, 8 bases remained unmatched. The CDR3 has 15 amino acids. Germline V gene lookup returns CDR1 MNHEY and CDR2 SMNVEV (reference sequence).

The chain couples TRBV28 to TRBJ2-1; 8 nucleotides agree with TRBD2. Germline V CDR1 and CDR2: MDHEN, SYDVKM. Trimming cost V 6 bases and J 7 bases; bases outside gene matches: 26. The CDR3 covers 20 residues. The CDR3 here is CASSLPRKGRVLAAANEQFF. DNA of the CDR3: TGTGCCAGCAGCCTCCCCAGGAAAGGGAGGGTACTAGCGGCCGCAAATGAGCAGTTCTTC. The full variable domain, its missing parts supplied by reference TRBV28 and TRBJ2-1, is DVKVTQSSRYLVKRTGEKVFLECVQDMDHENMFWYRQDPGLGLRLIYFSYDVKMKEKGDIPEGYSVSREKKERFSLILESASTNQTSMYLCASSLPRKGRVLAAANEQFFGPGTRLTVL.

The CDR3 here is CASSRTANTEAFF. In nucleotides, the CDR3 is TGTGCCAGCAGCAGGACGGCTAACACTGAAGCTTTCTTT. The chain couples TRBV9 to TRBJ1-1; D unresolved. The ends were cut back, 4 bases at V and 2 bases at J, with 9 bases in the middle. CDR1 and CDR2 (germline): SGDLS, YYNGEE. This CDR3 comprises 13 residues.